This TCR beta chain was obtained from a study of cytomegalovirus exposure and HLA in healthy donors. PCR employed 60 Vbeta and 13 Jbeta primers. Study processing details: An analysis that came later counted tens of millions of unique TCR beta chains, about 10 million shared. The assay was immunoSEQ multiplex PCR, and TCRdb's table has in-frame clones only and misses some. The V and J calls and clone size are taken from that table; D and trimming were inferred from the DNA. The data show approximately 190,000 clones, approximately 84% seen once. In the case of this clone: The antigen is unknown.

Healthy bone marrow donors made up the cohort. Study-wide results and limits: An analysis done earlier found most TCR beta V segments productive about 87% or about 30% of the time.

This CDR3 contains 16 residues. After removal of 0 bases from V and 2 bases from J, the junction contained 6 bases not matched to a gene. CDR1 is SGHDT, CDR2 YYEEEE, per germline. This receptor was obtained from a man between 50 and 59 years old in good health and CMV-seronegative. The chain employs TRBV5-6 and TRBJ1-2; the match to TRBD1 covers 8 bases. What was sequenced was PBMCs. The CDR3 spells CASSLGDRGRNYGYTF. As DNA, the CDR3 is TGTGCCAGCAGCTTGGGCGACAGGGGACGCAACTATGGCTACACCTTC.